This T cell receptor (beta chain) comes out of a study of radiation and T cells in renal cell carcinoma. Germline-derived CDR1 and CDR2 are SGHRS and YFSETQ. This CDR3 region has 12 residues. Deletions cut 5 bases from V and 7 bases from J, with 12 bases between. The assay was immunoSEQ multiplex PCR, and TCRdb's table has in-frame clones only and misses some. This table has some 130,000 clones, 85% to 90% appearing once. Time point here: blood 2 weeks post-SBRT. Described treatment: 15 Gy SBRT to primary tumor, nephrectomy 4 weeks later. This renal cell carcinoma was of the clear cell type. This chain links TRBV5-1 with TRBJ1-2; the D is unclear. The receptor was isolated from a woman in her 70s with renal cell carcinoma. The sequencing here drew on blood, taken from a patient whose treatment included radiotherapy and nephrectomy. CDR3 loop: CASRNPAGGYTF. For the CDR3, the DNA is TGCGCCAGCAGAAACCCGGCCGGTGGCTACACCTTC.